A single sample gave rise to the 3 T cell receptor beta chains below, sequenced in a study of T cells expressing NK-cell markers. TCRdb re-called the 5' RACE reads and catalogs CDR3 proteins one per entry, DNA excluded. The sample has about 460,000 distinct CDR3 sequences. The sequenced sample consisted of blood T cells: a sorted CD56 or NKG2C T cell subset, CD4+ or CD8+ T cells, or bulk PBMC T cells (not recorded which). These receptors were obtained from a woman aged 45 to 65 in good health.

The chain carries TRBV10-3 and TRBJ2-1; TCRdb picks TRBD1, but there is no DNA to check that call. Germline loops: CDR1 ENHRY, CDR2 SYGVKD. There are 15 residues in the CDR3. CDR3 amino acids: CAISDGSGRGGEQFF.

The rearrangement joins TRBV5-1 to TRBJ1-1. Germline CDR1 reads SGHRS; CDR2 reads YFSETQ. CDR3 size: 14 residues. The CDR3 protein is CASSLGADITEAFF.

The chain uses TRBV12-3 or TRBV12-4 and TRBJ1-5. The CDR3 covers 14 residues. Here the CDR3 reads CASSNGQANQPQHF.